A single sample is the source of the 20 T cell receptor beta chains below, sequenced in a study of tumor-infiltrating lymphocytes in primary liver carcinoma. Blood RNA originated from unsorted whole blood, with germline DNA additionally extracted. Using a constant-region primer together with ProtoScript II reverse transcriptase, TCR beta cDNA was made from 500 ng of total RNA. Slightly modified ARM-PCR, run as three nested multiplex PCR rounds, produced the TCR beta libraries. PCR rounds one and two used TRBV1-TRBV30 forward primers with a C-beta reverse primer for 10 cycles each. In TCRdb, the multiplex PCR reads were re-called with MiXCR into one record per CDR3 protein. The table shows about 330,000 distinct CDR3 sequences, with approximately 65% occurring only once. The sequencing sample was made of peripheral blood. These receptor sequences come from a man aged 40-49 years with primary liver carcinoma and hepatitis B virus infection.

As for this clonotype: A much more abundant neighbour one base away suggests this may be a read error. This chain links TRBV6-1 with TRBJ1-5; D gene uncertain. V gave up 4 bases and J gave up 11 bases, with 15 bases separating them. The CDR3 covers 13 residues. Germline V gene data show CDR1 as MNHNS and CDR2 as SASEGT. DNA of the CDR3: TGTGCCAGCAGTGTTGTGGATAGTGGAGCCCAGCATTTT. This codes for CASSVVDSGAQHF.

This chain links TRBV4-2 with TRBJ2-7; the D gene is possibly TRBD1 (6 bases). Germline CDR1 is LGHNA and CDR2 is YNFKEQ. The CDR3 extends over 15 amino acids. Written as DNA, the CDR3 is TGTGCAAGGAGCCAAGGGTACAGGGATTCCTACGAGCAGTACTTC. Amino acid sequence: CARSQGYRDSYEQYF.

With respect to this clonotype: Compared with germline, one end of the junction differs, possibly owing to a read error. The rearrangement links TRBV11-2 to TRBJ2-2; tentative D call: TRBD2 (6 bases). The CDR3 is 15 residues long. Per germline, CDR1 SGHAT and CDR2 FQNNGV. Here the CDR3 reads CASSPRIANTGGLFF. In DNA, the CDR3 is TGTGCCAGCAGCCCCCGGATAGCGAACACCGGGGGGCTGTTTTTT.

This clonotype showed up just a few times. The V gene is TRBV6-5, the J gene TRBJ1-2; 7 bases match TRBD1. CDR1 and CDR2 from the germline V gene are MNHEY and SVGAGI. V trimming: 2 bases; J trimming: 8 bases; junction bases outside the gene matches: 8. This CDR3 region has 14 residues. The CDR3 here is CASSYGQAARGYTF. CDR3 in DNA: TGTGCCAGCAGTTACGGACAGGCCGCCCGGGGCTACACCTTC.

Remarks on this clonotype: This may be a read error: a much more frequent sequence differs by one nucleotide. V gene TRBV12-3 or TRBV12-4 combines with J gene TRBJ2-7; unclear D gene. This CDR3 is 13 amino acids long. The CDR3: CASNLSQDYEQYF. As DNA, the CDR3 is TGTGCCAGCAATTTATCGCAGGATTACGAGCAGTACTTC.

This clonotype was found many times. This chain connects TRBV28 to TRBJ2-3; perhaps TRBD1 as D (6 bases). V dropped 5 bases and J dropped 0 bases, with 18 bases sitting between them. Germline V gene sequence: CDR1 MDHEN, CDR2 SYDVKM. This CDR3 comprises 17 residues. Here the CDR3 DNA reads TGTGCCAGCAGTCCAGCCGGCCAGGGGAGCAGCACAGATACGCAGTATTTT. Translation gives CASSPAGQGSSTDTQYF. The variable domain in full, with the rest retrieved from reference TRBV28 and TRBJ2-3, is DVKVTQSSRYLVKRTGEKVFLECVQDMDHENMFWYRQDPGLGLRLIYFSYDVKMKEKGDIPEGYSVSREKKERFSLILESASTNQTSMYLCASSPAGQGSSTDTQYFGPGTRLTVL.

The sample holds a few counts of this clonotype. DNA of the CDR3: TGCGCCAGCAGCTTGATCGGCAGTTCCAGGGGCCAAGAGACCCAGTACTTC. It translates to CASSLIGSSRGQETQYF. The genes are TRBV5-1 and TRBJ2-5, with D perhaps TRBD1 (6 bases). V was clipped by 1 base and J by 1 base, with 17 bases between them. The V gene's germline CDR1 is SGHRS and CDR2 YFSETQ. The CDR3 sequence is 17 residues long.

In the case of this clonotype: One base away lies a much larger clone, so this may be a sequencing read error. V usage is TRBV12-3 or TRBV12-4 and J usage is TRBJ2-7; D is uncertain. CDR3 length equals 15 residues. V lost 2 bases to trimming and J lost 3 bases, with 14 bases between them. This chain's CDR3 is CASSLISRPFYEQYF. Written as DNA, the CDR3 is TGTGCCAGCAGTTTAATTAGCAGACCATTCTACGAGCAGTACTTC.

For this clonotype: With a much larger clone just one base away, this may be a read error. This chain joins TRBV29-1 and TRBJ2-7, with TRBD1 matching 9 bases. Germline CDR1 and CDR2: SQVTM and ANQGSEA. The CDR3 contains 13 residues. CDR3 nucleotides: TGCAACGTAAGGGACAGGGTAATCCACGAGCAGTACTTC. Amino acid sequence: CNVRDRVIHEQYF.

On this clonotype itself: A read error is possible here, since a much larger clone lies one base away. This rearrangement joins TRBV6-5 to TRBJ2-2, with D possibly called TRBD1 or TRBD2 (5 bases each). The germline V and J ends were trimmed by 6 bases and 4 bases, with 15 bases remaining between them. Germline V gene sequence: CDR1 MNHEY, CDR2 SVGAGI. The CDR3 has 15 amino acids. The CDR3 DNA is TGTGCCAGCAGCTTATCGGGACCTGGCACCGGGGAGCTGTTTTTT. Residues: CASSLSGPGTGELFF.

Points on this clonotype: The junction differs from germline at one of its ends, possibly a read error. This chain links TRBV11-2 with TRBJ1-1; D is uncertain. The germline V gene encodes CDR1 SGHAT and CDR2 FQNNGV. The CDR3 sequence is 13 residues long. Written as DNA, the CDR3 is TGTGCCAGCACCTTAGGACGGACGTTTGCTGCTTTCTTT. Encoded protein: CASTLGRTFAAFF. Full variable domain (remainder filled in from reference TRBV11-2 and TRBJ1-1): EAGVAQSPRYKIIEKRQSVAFWCNPISGHATLYWYQQILGQGPKLLIQFQNNGVVDDSQLPKDRFSAERLKGVDSTLKIQPAKLEDSAVYLCASTLGRTFAAFFGQGTRLTVV.

The V call is TRBV14, the J call TRBJ2-1; D may be TRBD1 or TRBD2 (5 bases each). Trimming cost V 5 bases and J 3 bases, with 17 bases left between them. The CDR3 is 16 residues long. Germline values: CDR1 SGHDN, CDR2 FVKESK. The CDR3 sequence: CASSKEKRGVYNEQFF. CDR3 nucleotides: TGTGCCAGCAGCAAGGAAAAAAGAGGGGTCTACAATGAGCAGTTCTTC. The complete variable domain, with remaining parts taken from reference TRBV14 and TRBJ2-1, reads EAGVTQFPSHSVIEKGQTVTLRCDPISGHDNLYWYRRVMGKEIKFLLHFVKESKQDESGMPNNRFLAERTGGTYSTLKVQPAELEDSGVYFCASSKEKRGVYNEQFFGPGTRLTVL.

Comment on this clonotype: Just one base apart from a much larger clone, this may be a read error. The CDR3 is CAGSPRLTAYNEQFF. The CDR3 bases are TGTGCCGGCAGCCCCCGGCTCACTGCCTACAATGAGCAGTTCTTC. The V call is TRBV11-2, the J call TRBJ2-1; no clear D gene. CDR1 is SGHAT, CDR2 FQNNGV, per germline. The CDR3 extends over 15 amino acids.

In the case of this clonotype: With a much larger clone just one base away, this may be a read error. V usage is TRBV6-6 and J usage is TRBJ2-5; 11 bases map to TRBD2. From germline, CDR1 is MNHNY and CDR2 SVGAGI (reference sequence). This CDR3 contains 16 residues. V gave up 6 bases and J gave up 2 bases; unmatched junction bases: 8. CDR3 coding DNA: TGTGCCAGCAGGTACGGGACTAGCGGTATACAAGAGACCCAGTACTTC. Translated: CASRYGTSGIQETQYF.

In its sample, this clonotype was seen many times. The V gene is TRBV10-2, the J gene TRBJ2-3; D is possibly TRBD2 (6 bases). This CDR3 has 15 amino acids. Germline CDR1 reads WSHSY; CDR2 reads SAAADI. Trimming pared 8 bases from V and 1 base from J, leaving 16 bases between. This CDR3 reads CASAQEGLGTDTQYF. CDR3 in DNA: TGCGCCAGCGCTCAGGAGGGGTTGGGCACAGATACGCAGTATTTT.

This clonotype was seen just once. Given a much more abundant clone one base away, this may be a read error. CDR3 in amino acids: CASSYSAERTSNQPQHF. The CDR3 nucleotides are TGTGCCAGCAGTTACTCTGCCGAGAGGACCAGCAATCAGCCCCAGCATTTT. The chain links TRBV6-6 to TRBJ1-5, with D unclear. Trimming shortened V by 0 bases and J by 1 base, and 13 bases separated the two germline ends. This CDR3 region has 17 residues. Germline-derived CDR1 and CDR2 are MNHNY and SVGAGI (reference sequence).

This clonotype showed up many times. This chain uses TRBV10-3 with TRBJ2-6; no clear D gene. The CDR3 is made up of 16 amino acids. Per germline, CDR1 ENHRY and CDR2 SYGVKD. V gave up 3 bases and J gave up 1 base, with 10 bases separating them. CDR3 residues: CAISDAPGSGANVLTF. Written as DNA, the CDR3 is TGTGCCATCAGTGATGCTCCCGGGTCTGGGGCCAACGTCCTGACTTTC.

Concerning this clonotype itself: Mismatch with germline at one junction end may stem from a read error. The rearrangement joins TRBV5-1 to TRBJ2-1, with 12 positions matching TRBD1. This CDR3 has 14 residues. Germline loops: CDR1 SGHRS, CDR2 YFSETQ. The CDR3 spells CAGSLGQGADEQFF. CDR3 DNA sequence: TGCGCCGGCAGCTTGGGACAGGGGGCTGATGAGCAGTTCTTC. The variable domain in full, with the rest retrieved from reference TRBV5-1 and TRBJ2-1, is KAGVTQTPRYLIKTRGQQVTLSCSPISGHRSVSWYQQTPGQGLQFLFEYFSETQRNKGNFPGRFSGRQFSNSRSEMNVSTLELGDSALYLCAGSLGQGADEQFFGPGTRLTVL.

This rearrangement joins TRBV5-1 to TRBJ2-1; 12 nucleotides line up with TRBD2. CDR3 length: 13 amino acids. Germline CDR1 and CDR2: SGHRS and YFSETQ. CDR3 bases: TGCGGAAGCAGGACTAGCGGGACCAATGAGCAGTTCTTC. Translating gives CGSRTSGTNEQFF.

This clonotype was observed a single time. The junction differs from germline at one of its ends, possibly a read error. The chain couples TRBV7-3 to TRBJ2-5, with 8 bases aligning to TRBD2. This CDR3 has 15 residues. Germline CDR1 SGHTA, CDR2 FQGTGA. The CDR3 nucleotides are TGTGCCAGCAGCCCCGTAGCGGGGTTTGTGGAGACCCAGTATTTC. This codes for CASSPVAGFVETQYF.